The subject of this entry is one T cell receptor beta chain. There are many counts of this clonotype. What this receptor recognizes is not known. One end of the junction does not line up with germline, which may come from a read error. This sample is part of a study of T cells in Graves' hyperthyroidism and ophthalmopathy (dated by TCRdb to the late 2010s). Background for the entire study: Peripheral blood was collected at initial diagnosis, before any treatment. TCR V-J signatures able to tell the groups apart were searched for in a discovery cohort of 95 or so patients, of whom approximately 40 had Graves' ophthalmopathy and roughly 58 had stable Graves' hyperthyroidism. An independent validation cohort of fewer than 20 hyperthyroidism patients and 17 patients who later progressed to ophthalmopathy tested prospective prediction of ophthalmopathy. The 95 to 100 discovery patients were divided at random into training and test sets in a 7:3 ratio. The study also compared thyroid tissue and blood T-cell repertoires from a handful of Graves' hyperthyroidism patients. Once sampling was done, hyperthyroidism patients were given methimazole at a starting dose of 30 mg daily, whereas ophthalmopathy patients were given high-dose intravenous methylprednisolone. The paper describes TCR Vbeta CDR3 sequencing of 135 peripheral blood samples, made up of 43 ophthalmopathy patients, roughly 72 hyperthyroidism patients and around 17 progressor patients.

Graves' hyperthyroidism was defined as stable when no progression to ophthalmopathy occurred over 18 months of follow-up. The hyperthyroidism patients were between 18 and 65 years old and newly diagnosed, with a disease duration of less than 2 months. Patients with uncontrolled infections, other autoimmune diseases, pregnancy or lactation were excluded. Clinical symptoms, serum thyroxine and TRAb, thyroid ultrasound, and orbital computed tomography formed the basis for the diagnoses. Ficoll-Paque density gradient centrifugation was used to isolate PBMCs from 10 ml of fresh peripheral blood. Trizol reagent was used to extract total RNA, and RNA quality was then checked on an Agilent 2100 Bioanalyzer. The paper as a whole reports these results and caveats: Ophthalmopathy was separated from stable hyperthyroidism by a 13 V-J signature model, with 85% to 90% sensitivity and about 81% specificity obtained in cross-validation and 80%/75% obtained in testing. Sample size was not statistically predetermined, and blinding of investigators to group allocation was not performed. In validation, the model predicted progression to ophthalmopathy with approximately 71% sensitivity and less than 75% specificity, a median of 6.5 months before onset. Most expanded thyroid clonotypes (frequency above 0.001) were also detected in blood, suggesting blood repertoires may reflect thyroid immune responses.

The TCR beta CDR3 regions were amplified from the RNA transcripts. The TCR CDR3 was subjected to a first round of RT-PCR using the HTBI primer set and the Qiagen OneStep RT-PCR kit. A second multiplex PCR round built the libraries, followed by size selection and purification. Sequencing of the libraries was done on an Illumina HiSeq2000 using paired-end 100 bp reads. The authors processed their data as follows. SOAPnuke was used to process the raw data, with reads discarded if the reads contained adapters or uncalled bases, had a mean Phred below 15, or lacked an exact constant-primer or identifier match. COPE v1.2.5 was used to merge high-quality paired reads, and clonotypes were defined as unique nucleotide sequences. MiTCR v1.1 was used to align the clonotypes against IMGT TRBV, TRBD and TRBJ reference segments. Analysis was restricted to V-J combinations with a frequency above 0.0001, which covered roughly 99% of repertoires. The TCS score was defined as F50 (clonal expansion) divided by E x V (chaos), with BLOSUM62-based TCRdist calculated between CDR3 peptides within each V-J. Welch's t-statistics and random forest reduced some 510 V-J features to roughly 13, which were used in a naive Bayes classifier (R e1071). In TCRdb, the public reads were trimmed at Q25 with fastp and aligned with MiXCR, with productive beta chains retained. Each CDR3 protein gets just one entry, which takes the most common genes and DNA from the rows behind it. TCRdb assigned the V and J calls; the authors' analysis was not used. Here the sample has 450,000 to 600,000 distinct CDR3 sequences; 12% to 15% occur a single time. The top ten constitute around 13% of the sample.

The sample comprised blood. The sequence was collected from a woman between 40 and 50 years old with Graves' hyperthyroidism.

The nucleotides are TGTGCCAGCAGCTTAGGAGGGTCCGGGGCCAACGTCCTGACTTTC. Translated, it reads CASSLGGSGANVLTF. The chain uses TRBV5-1 and TRBJ2-6, and TRBD2 may be the D gene, going by 6 matching bases. The CDR3 numbers 15 residues from cysteine through phenylalanine. Left in the record is the CDR3 DNA by itself, 45 bases read in frame from the first base. The germline V gene encodes CDR1 SGHRS and CDR2 YFSETQ.